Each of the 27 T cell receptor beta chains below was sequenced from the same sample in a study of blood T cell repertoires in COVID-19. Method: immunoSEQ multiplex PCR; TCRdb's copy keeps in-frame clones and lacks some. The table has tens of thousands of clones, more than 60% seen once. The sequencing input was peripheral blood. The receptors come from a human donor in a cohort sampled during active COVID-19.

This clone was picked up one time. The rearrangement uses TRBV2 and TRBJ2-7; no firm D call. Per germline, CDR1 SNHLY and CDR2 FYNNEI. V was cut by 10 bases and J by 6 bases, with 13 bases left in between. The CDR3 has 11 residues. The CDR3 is CATQWPSEQYF. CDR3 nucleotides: TGTGCCACCCAGTGGCCCAGCGAGCAGTACTTC. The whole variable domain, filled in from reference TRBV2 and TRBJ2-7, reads EPEVTQTPSHQVTQMGQEVILRCVPISNHLYFYWYRQILGQKVEFLVSFYNNEISEKSEIFDDQFSVERPDGSNFTLKIRSTKLEDSAMYFCATQWPSEQYFGPGTRLTVT.

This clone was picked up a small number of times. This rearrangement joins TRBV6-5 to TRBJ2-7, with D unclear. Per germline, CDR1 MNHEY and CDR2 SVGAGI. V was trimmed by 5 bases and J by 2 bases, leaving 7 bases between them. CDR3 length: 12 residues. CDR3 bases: TGTGCCAGCAGTCGTACACCCTACGAGCAGTACTTC. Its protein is CASSRTPYEQYF.

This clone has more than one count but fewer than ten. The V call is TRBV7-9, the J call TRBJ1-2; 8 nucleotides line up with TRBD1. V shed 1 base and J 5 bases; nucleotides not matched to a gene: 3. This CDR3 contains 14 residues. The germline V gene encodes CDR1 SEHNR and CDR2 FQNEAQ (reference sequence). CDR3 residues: CASSLGTGRYGYTF. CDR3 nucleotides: TGTGCCAGCAGCTTAGGGACAGGGAGATATGGCTACACCTTC.

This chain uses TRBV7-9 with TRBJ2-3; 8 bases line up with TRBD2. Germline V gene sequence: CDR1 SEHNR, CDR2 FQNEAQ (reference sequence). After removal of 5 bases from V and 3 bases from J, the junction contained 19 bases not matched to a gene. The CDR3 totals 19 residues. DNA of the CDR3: TGTGCCAGCAGCGAAGAACCTAGGGGGACTAGTAGGCGAACAGATACGCAGTATTTT. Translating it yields CASSEEPRGTSRRTDTQYF.

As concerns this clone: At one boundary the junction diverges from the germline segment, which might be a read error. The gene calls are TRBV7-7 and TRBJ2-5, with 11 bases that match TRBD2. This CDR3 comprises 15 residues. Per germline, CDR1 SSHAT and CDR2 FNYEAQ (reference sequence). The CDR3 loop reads CASTLTSGVGETQYF. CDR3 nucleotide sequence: TGTGCTAGCACCCTGACTAGCGGGGTGGGAGAGACCCAGTACTTC.

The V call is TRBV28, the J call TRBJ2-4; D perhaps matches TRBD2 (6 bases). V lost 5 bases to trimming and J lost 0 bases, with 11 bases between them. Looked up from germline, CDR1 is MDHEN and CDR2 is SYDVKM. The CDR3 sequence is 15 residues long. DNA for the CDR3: TGTGCCAGCAGTCCCCCGGGGGTAGCCAAAAACATTCAGTACTTC. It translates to CASSPPGVAKNIQYF.

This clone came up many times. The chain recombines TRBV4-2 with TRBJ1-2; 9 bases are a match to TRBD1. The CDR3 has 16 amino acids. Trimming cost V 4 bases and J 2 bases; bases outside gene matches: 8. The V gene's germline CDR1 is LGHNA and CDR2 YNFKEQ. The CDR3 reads CASSPYAGTGNYGYTF. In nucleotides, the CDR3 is TGTGCCAGCAGCCCATATGCCGGGACAGGGAACTATGGCTACACCTTC.

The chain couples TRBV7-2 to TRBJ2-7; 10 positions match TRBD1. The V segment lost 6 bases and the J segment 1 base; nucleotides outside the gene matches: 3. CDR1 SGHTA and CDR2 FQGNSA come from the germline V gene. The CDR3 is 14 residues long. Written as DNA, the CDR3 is TGTGCCAGCAGTCGACAGGGGGCTTCCTACGAGCAGTACTTC. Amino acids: CASSRQGASYEQYF.

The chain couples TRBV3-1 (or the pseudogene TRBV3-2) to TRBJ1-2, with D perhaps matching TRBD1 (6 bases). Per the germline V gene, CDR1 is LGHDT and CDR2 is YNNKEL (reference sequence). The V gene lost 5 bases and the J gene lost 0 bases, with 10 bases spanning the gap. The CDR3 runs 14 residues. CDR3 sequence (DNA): TGTGCCAGCAGCTTACGGACAGCTAACTATGGCTACACCTTC. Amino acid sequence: CASSLRTANYGYTF.

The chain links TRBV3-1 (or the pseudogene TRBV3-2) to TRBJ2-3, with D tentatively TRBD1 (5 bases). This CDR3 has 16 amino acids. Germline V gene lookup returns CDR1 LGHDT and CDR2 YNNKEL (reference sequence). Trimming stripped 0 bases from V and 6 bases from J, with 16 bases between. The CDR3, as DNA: TGTGCCAGCAGCCAAGACAGCTGGGGCCGGGCCGATACGCAGTATTTT. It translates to CASSQDSWGRADTQYF.

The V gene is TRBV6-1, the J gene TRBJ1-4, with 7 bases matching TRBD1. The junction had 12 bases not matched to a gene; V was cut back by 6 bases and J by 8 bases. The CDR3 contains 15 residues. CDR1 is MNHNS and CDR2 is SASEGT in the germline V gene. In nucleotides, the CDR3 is TGTGCCAGCAGCCACGCCGGCAGGGGGTACGAAAAACTGTTTTTT. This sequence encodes CASSHAGRGYEKLFF.

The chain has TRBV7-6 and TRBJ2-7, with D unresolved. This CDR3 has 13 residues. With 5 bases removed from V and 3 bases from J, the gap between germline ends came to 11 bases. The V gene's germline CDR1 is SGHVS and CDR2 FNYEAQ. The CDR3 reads CASSLTPFYEQYF. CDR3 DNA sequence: TGTGCCAGCAGCCTTACTCCCTTCTACGAGCAGTACTTC.

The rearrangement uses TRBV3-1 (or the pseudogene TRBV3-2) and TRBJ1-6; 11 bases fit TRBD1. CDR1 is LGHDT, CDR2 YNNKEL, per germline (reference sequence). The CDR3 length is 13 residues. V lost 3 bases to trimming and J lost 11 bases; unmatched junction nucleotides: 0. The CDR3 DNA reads TGTGCCAGCAGCCAGGGACAGGGGGCACCCCTCCACTTT. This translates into CASSQGQGAPLHF.

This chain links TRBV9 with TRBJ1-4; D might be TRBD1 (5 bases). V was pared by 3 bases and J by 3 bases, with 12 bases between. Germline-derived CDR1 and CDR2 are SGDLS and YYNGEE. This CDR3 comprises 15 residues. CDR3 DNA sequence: TGTGCCAGCAGCGCAACAGGTCGGTCTAATGAAAAACTGTTTTTT. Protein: CASSATGRSNEKLFF.

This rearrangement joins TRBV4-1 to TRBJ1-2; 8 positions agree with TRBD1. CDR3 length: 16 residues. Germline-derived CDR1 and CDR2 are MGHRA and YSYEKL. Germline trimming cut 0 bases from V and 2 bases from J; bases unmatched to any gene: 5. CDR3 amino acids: CASSQEPGQENYGYTF. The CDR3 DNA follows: TGCGCCAGCAGCCAAGAACCGGGACAGGAAAACTATGGCTACACCTTC.

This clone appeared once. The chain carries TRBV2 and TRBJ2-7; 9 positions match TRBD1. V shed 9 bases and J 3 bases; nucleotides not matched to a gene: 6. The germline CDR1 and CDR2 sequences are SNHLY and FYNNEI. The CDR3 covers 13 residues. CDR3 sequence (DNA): TGTGCCAGGGGGACAGGGATGGGCTACGAGCAGTACTTC. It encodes CARGTGMGYEQYF. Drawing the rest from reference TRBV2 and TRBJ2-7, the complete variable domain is EPEVTQTPSHQVTQMGQEVILRCVPISNHLYFYWYRQILGQKVEFLVSFYNNEISEKSEIFDDQFSVERPDGSNFTLKIRSTKLEDSAMYFCARGTGMGYEQYFGPGTRLTVT.

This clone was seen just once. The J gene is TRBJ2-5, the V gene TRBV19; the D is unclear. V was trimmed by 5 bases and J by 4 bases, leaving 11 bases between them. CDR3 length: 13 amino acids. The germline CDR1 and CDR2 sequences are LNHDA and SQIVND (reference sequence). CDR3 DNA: TGTGCCAGTAGTGGCGGCAGCCTAGAGACCCAGTACTTC. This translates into CASSGGSLETQYF. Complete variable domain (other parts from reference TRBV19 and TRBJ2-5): DGGITQSPKYLFRKEGQNVTLSCEQNLNHDAMYWYRQDPGQGLRLIYYSQIVNDFQKGDIAEGYSVSREKKESFPLTVTSAQKNPTAFYLCASSGGSLETQYFGPGTRLLVL.

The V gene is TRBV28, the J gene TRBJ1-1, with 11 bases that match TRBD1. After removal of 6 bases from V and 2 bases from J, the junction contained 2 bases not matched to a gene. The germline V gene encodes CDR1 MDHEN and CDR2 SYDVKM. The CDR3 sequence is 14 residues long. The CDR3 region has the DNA TGTGCCAGCAGGGGACAGGGGGGTAACACTGAAGCTTTCTTT. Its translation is CASRGQGGNTEAFF.

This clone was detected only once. The CDR3 nucleotides are TGTGCCAGCAGTGAATGGGACAGGGTTGATCAGCCCCAGCATTTT. Translated, it gives CASSEWDRVDQPQHF. This rearrangement joins TRBV6-1 to TRBJ1-5, with 9 bases fitting TRBD1. Germline values: CDR1 MNHNS, CDR2 SASEGT. The J segment lost 5 bases and the V segment lost 2 bases, leaving 4 bases of the junction unmatched. The CDR3 extends over 15 amino acids.

CDR3 sequence: CASSQDMAGQETQYF. For the CDR3, the DNA is TGCGCCAGCAGCCAAGATATGGCAGGCCAAGAGACCCAGTACTTC. V usage is TRBV4-3 and J usage is TRBJ2-5; no definite D call. The germline gives CDR1 LGHNA, CDR2 YSLEER. V was clipped by 0 bases and J by 1 base, with 9 bases between them. There are 15 residues in the CDR3.

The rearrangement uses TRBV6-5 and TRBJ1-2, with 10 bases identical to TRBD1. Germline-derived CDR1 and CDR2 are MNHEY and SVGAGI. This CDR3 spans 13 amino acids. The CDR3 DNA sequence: TGTGCGGGCTCCGGGACAGGGGTTAGCGGCTACACCTTC. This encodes CAGSGTGVSGYTF.

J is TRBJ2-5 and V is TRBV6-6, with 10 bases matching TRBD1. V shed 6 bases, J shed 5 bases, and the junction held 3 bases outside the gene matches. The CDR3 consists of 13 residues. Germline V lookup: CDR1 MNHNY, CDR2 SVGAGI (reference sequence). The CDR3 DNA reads TGTGCCAGCAGCGACAGGGGGCAGGAGACCCAGTACTTC. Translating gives CASSDRGQETQYF.

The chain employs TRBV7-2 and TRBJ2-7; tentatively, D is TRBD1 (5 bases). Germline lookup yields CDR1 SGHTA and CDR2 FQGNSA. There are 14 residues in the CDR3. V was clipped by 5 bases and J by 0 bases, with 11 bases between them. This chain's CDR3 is CASSQQAHSYEQYF. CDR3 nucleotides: TGTGCCAGCAGCCAACAGGCACACTCCTACGAGCAGTACTTC.

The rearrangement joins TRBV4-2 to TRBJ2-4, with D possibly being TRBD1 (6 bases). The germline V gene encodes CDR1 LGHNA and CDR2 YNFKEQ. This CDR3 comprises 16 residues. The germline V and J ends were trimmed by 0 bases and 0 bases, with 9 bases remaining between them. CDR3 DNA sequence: TGTGCCAGCAGCCAAGAAGGGACACAAGCCAAAAACATTCAGTACTTC. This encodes CASSQEGTQAKNIQYF.

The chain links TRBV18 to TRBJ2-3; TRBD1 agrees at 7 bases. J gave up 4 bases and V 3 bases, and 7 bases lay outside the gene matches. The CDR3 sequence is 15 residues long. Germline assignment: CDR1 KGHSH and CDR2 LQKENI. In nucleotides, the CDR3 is TGTGCCAGCTCACCCACGACAGGGTGGGCAGATACGCAGTATTTT. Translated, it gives CASSPTTGWADTQYF.

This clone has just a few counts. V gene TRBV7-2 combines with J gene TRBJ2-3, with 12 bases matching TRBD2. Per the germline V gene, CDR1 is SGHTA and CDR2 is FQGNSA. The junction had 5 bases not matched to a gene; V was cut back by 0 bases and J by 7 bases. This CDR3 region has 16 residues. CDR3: CASSLALAGGYNTQYF. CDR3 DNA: TGTGCCAGCAGCTTAGCTCTAGCGGGGGGGTATAATACGCAGTATTTT.

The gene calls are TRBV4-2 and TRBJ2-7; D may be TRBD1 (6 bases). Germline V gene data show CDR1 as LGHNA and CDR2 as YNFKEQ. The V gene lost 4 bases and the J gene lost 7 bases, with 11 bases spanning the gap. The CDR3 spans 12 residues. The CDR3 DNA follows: TGTGCCAGCAGCCCCCTGCAGGGGGAGCAGTACTTC. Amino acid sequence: CASSPLQGEQYF.